Below, 26 T cell receptor beta chains from the same sample are listed, as sequenced in a study of T-cell reconstitution after alpha-beta-depleted transplantation in children. A TCRbeta library incorporating unique molecular identifiers was prepared. In TCRdb, the PCR reads were re-called with MiXCR into one record per CDR3 protein. In the table there are 190,000 or so distinct CDR3 sequences, 13% to 15% of which are singletons. Sequenced material: PBMCs from the stem cell graft donor, taken from the stem cell graft. The receptor source for this set is a human donor who donated a stem cell graft to a child with acute lymphoblastic leukemia.

This clonotype came up a few times. The chain is built from TRBV6-5 and TRBJ1-1, with D possibly matching TRBD1 (5 bases). Germline lookup yields CDR1 MNHEY and CDR2 SVGAGI. Trimming removed 2 bases from V and 5 bases from J, with 12 bases in between. This CDR3 is built from 14 residues. The CDR3 region has the DNA TGTGCCAGCAGTTACCGGGACGTATGGACTGAAGCTTTCTTT. Translating it yields CASSYRDVWTEAFF.

This clonotype has at least ten counts. The V gene is TRBV12-3 or TRBV12-4, the J gene TRBJ1-5; tentatively, D is TRBD1 (5 bases). V gave up 5 bases and J gave up 7 bases, with 15 bases separating them. The CDR3 runs to 14 residues. The CDR3 DNA sequence: TGTGCCAGCAGTATGACAGCCCAGGGCCAGCCCCAGCATTTT. Amino acid sequence: CASSMTAQGQPQHF.

This chain connects TRBV6-5 to TRBJ2-1; maybe TRBD2 (5 bases). V was shortened by 0 bases and J by 5 bases, with 11 bases between the two germline ends. This CDR3 contains 15 residues. The V gene's germline CDR1 is MNHEY and CDR2 SVGAGI. The CDR3 spells CASSYSRVGNNEQFF. CDR3 nucleotides: TGTGCCAGCAGTTACTCGAGGGTGGGAAACAATGAGCAGTTCTTC.

In this sample, this clonotype turned up a few times. The chain joins TRBV11-3 to TRBJ1-3, with 7 bases that match TRBD1. The V gene's germline CDR1 is SGHNT and CDR2 YENEEA. The V segment lost 2 bases and the J segment 0 bases; nucleotides outside the gene matches: 4. The CDR3 has 16 amino acids. Here the CDR3 DNA reads TGTGCCAGCAGCTTACGGGACAGCGTCTCTGGAAACACCATATATTTT. Amino acids: CASSLRDSVSGNTIYF.

This clonotype was seen many times. At one end, the junction sequence differs from germline, possibly due to a read error. This rearrangement joins TRBV12-3 or TRBV12-4 to TRBJ2-7; 11 bases map to TRBD2. This CDR3 has 15 amino acids. For the CDR3, the DNA is TGTGCCAGCAGTCTCAAACCTAATACTAGCGGGGGAAAAGACTTC. This codes for CASSLKPNTSGGKDF.

This rearrangement joins TRBV21-1 to TRBJ2-3; TRBD2 was called by the table and not checked on the DNA. TRBV21-1 constitutes a pseudogene. The CDR3 totals 15 residues. The DNA for the CDR3 is TGTGCCAGCAGCACTCTGGGAGGGAGCACAGATACGCAGTATTTT. Amino acids: CASSTLGGSTDTQYF.

The sample holds many counts of this clonotype. This chain connects TRBV6-1 to TRBJ2-7; TRBD1 agrees at 8 bases. The CDR3 has 14 amino acids. The trim removed 2 bases at V and 4 bases at J, leaving 4 bases unmatched. Germline loops: CDR1 MNHNS, CDR2 SASEGT. The CDR3 sequence: CASSEFQGAYEQYF. In DNA, the CDR3 is TGTGCCAGCAGTGAATTCCAGGGGGCGTACGAGCAGTACTTC.

This clonotype was seen repeatedly, ten times or more. The rearrangement joins TRBV5-1 to TRBJ1-6; D is undetermined. V lost 2 bases, J lost 3 bases, and 3 bases lay in between. CDR1 is SGHRS, CDR2 YFSETQ, per germline. The length of the CDR3 is 13 residues. The CDR3: CASSFNYNSPLHF. CDR3 nucleotides: TGCGCCAGCAGCTTCAACTATAATTCACCCCTCCACTTT.

This clonotype was seen a handful of times. This chain links TRBV12-3 or TRBV12-4 with TRBJ2-1, with TRBD1 as a possible D gene (5 bases). Trimming stripped 3 bases from V and 0 bases from J, with 18 bases between. This CDR3 comprises 18 residues. The CDR3 region is CASSFMSGTGRSYNEQFF. In DNA, the CDR3 is TGTGCCAGCAGTTTCATGTCCGGTACAGGCCGCTCCTACAATGAGCAGTTCTTC.

This clonotype was recorded many times. J is TRBJ2-2 and V is TRBV12-3 or TRBV12-4, with TRBD2 identical over 7 bases. The junction had 1 base not matched to a gene; V was cut back by 0 bases and J by 3 bases. CDR3 size: 15 residues. The CDR3 DNA is TGTGCCAGCAGTTTAGCGGGGGGGGACACCGGGGAGCTGTTTTTT. It translates to CASSLAGGDTGELFF.

To note about this clonotype: The junction differs from germline at one of its ends, possibly a read error. CDR3 region: CASSGTRTDRQYF. CDR3 coding DNA: TGCGCCAGCAGCGGCACTAGAACAGATAGGCAGTATTTT. The rearrangement joins TRBV5-1 to TRBJ2-3; tentative D call: TRBD2 (5 bases). CDR1 SGHRS and CDR2 YFSETQ come from the germline V gene. CDR3 length equals 13 residues.

The chain carries TRBV18 and TRBJ1-3; D is unresolved. V was shortened by 2 bases and J by 3 bases, with 11 bases between the two germline ends. The CDR3 totals 15 residues. Germline V CDR1 and CDR2: KGHSH, LQKENI. The CDR3 sequence is CASSPNGRDGNTIYF. CDR3 bases: TGTGCCAGCTCACCAAACGGGAGGGATGGAAACACCATATATTTT.

This clonotype was counted once. This could be a read error, since a much larger clone is one nucleotide away. The rearrangement joins TRBV3-1 to TRBJ2-3, with 8 positions matching TRBD2. Germline values: CDR1 LGHDT, CDR2 YNNKEL (reference sequence). The CDR3 runs to 16 residues. For the CDR3, the DNA is TGTGCCTGCAGCCAAGGAGCGGGAGAACACACAGATACGCAGTATTTT. The encoded protein is CACSQGAGEHTDTQYF.

This clonotype has at least ten counts. J is TRBJ2-7 and V is TRBV18, with D hard to call. The CDR3 totals 14 residues. V was trimmed by 0 bases and J by 0 bases, leaving 6 bases between them. The germline CDR1 and CDR2 sequences are KGHSH and LQKENI. The CDR3 nucleotides read TGTGCCAGCTCACCACCGGGGAACTCCTACGAGCAGTACTTC. It encodes CASSPPGNSYEQYF.

This clonotype was counted between two and nine times. V and J are TRBV20-1 and TRBJ2-1; D is ambiguous. Germline V gene data show CDR1 as DFQATT and CDR2 as SNEGSKA (reference sequence). Trimming pared 1 base from V and 6 bases from J, leaving 7 bases between. The CDR3 has 12 residues. CDR3 loop: CSARALRNEQFF. CDR3 bases: TGCAGTGCTAGAGCTCTCCGCAATGAGCAGTTCTTC.

V is TRBV12-3 or TRBV12-4 and J is TRBJ2-5, with TRBD1 matching over 9 bases. V trimming: 2 bases; J trimming: 4 bases; junction bases outside the gene matches: 5. CDR3 length equals 15 residues. In DNA, the CDR3 is TGTGCCAGCAGTTTAAGGACAGGGGCCCCAGAGACCCAGTACTTC. Amino acids: CASSLRTGAPETQYF.

This clonotype showed up many times. The chain joins TRBV13 to TRBJ1-1, with 7 bases fitting TRBD1. V shed 4 bases, J shed 3 bases, and the junction held 8 bases outside the gene matches. CDR1 and CDR2 from the germline V gene are PRHDT and FYEKMQ (reference sequence). The CDR3 length is 15 residues. The CDR3 is CASSSDRAWDTEAFF. CDR3 bases: TGTGCCAGCAGCTCCGACAGGGCCTGGGACACTGAAGCTTTCTTT. The variable domain in full, with the rest retrieved from reference TRBV13 and TRBJ1-1, is AAGVIQSPRHLIKEKRETATLKCYPIPRHDTVYWYQQGPGQDPQFLISFYEKMQSDKGSIPDRFSAQQFSDYHSELNMSSLELGDSALYFCASSSDRAWDTEAFFGQGTRLTVV.

The chain employs TRBV5-1 and TRBJ2-7, with TRBD2 identical over 10 bases. J lost 1 base, V lost 4 bases, and 5 bases had no gene match. CDR1 SGHRS and CDR2 YFSETQ come from the germline V gene. The CDR3 is 15 residues long. The CDR3 here is CASSLGTSASYEQYF. CDR3 nucleotides: TGCGCCAGCAGCCTCGGGACTAGCGCGTCCTACGAGCAGTACTTC.

This clonotype was seen a handful of times. V gene TRBV18 combines with J gene TRBJ1-3; possibly TRBD1 for D (6 bases). Trimming left V 9 bases short and J 0 bases short, with 15 bases between. The CDR3 has 15 residues. Per germline, CDR1 KGHSH and CDR2 LQKENI. This CDR3 is CASLTGILSGNTIYF. CDR3 sequence (DNA): TGTGCCAGTCTAACAGGGATCCTCTCTGGAAACACCATATATTTT.

This clonotype has ten or more counts. The rearrangement links TRBV5-1 to TRBJ2-1, with D perhaps TRBD2 (5 bases). Trimming cost V 0 bases and J 10 bases, with 14 bases left between them. CDR3 length: 14 residues. The germline CDR1 and CDR2 sequences are SGHRS and YFSETQ. This CDR3 is CASSLEINEGEQFF. In nucleotides, the CDR3 is TGCGCCAGCAGCTTGGAGATAAACGAGGGCGAGCAGTTCTTC.

The chain uses TRBV7-9 and TRBJ2-5, with D tentatively TRBD1 (5 bases). CDR1 is SEHNR, CDR2 FQNEAQ, per germline (reference sequence). The length of the CDR3 is 14 residues. V lost 5 bases, J lost 2 bases, and 12 bases lay in between. CDR3 DNA: TGTGCCAGCAGCCTGGAGACAGAACAAGAGACCCAGTACTTC. Translation: CASSLETEQETQYF.

This clonotype was observed at least ten times. The gene calls are TRBV12-3 or TRBV12-4 and TRBJ1-5, with TRBD1 as a possible D gene (5 bases). Trimming removed 3 bases at V and 12 bases at J, with 15 bases between. There are 13 residues in the CDR3. The CDR3 here is CASSFTPRRGQHF. The CDR3 DNA reads as TGTGCCAGCAGTTTTACACCCCGGAGGGGCCAGCATTTT.

In its sample, this clonotype was seen a few times. The gene calls are TRBV5-1 and TRBJ1-1, with D uncertain. V was shortened by 4 bases and J by 6 bases, with 19 bases between the two germline ends. The CDR3 loop spans 15 amino acids. Germline V gene sequence: CDR1 SGHRS, CDR2 YFSETQ. The CDR3 spells CASSPQPGAGAEAFF. The DNA for the CDR3 is TGCGCCAGCAGCCCCCAACCGGGAGCCGGGGCTGAAGCTTTCTTT.

There are a few counts of this clonotype. The rearrangement uses TRBV6-6 and TRBJ2-7; 8 positions agree with TRBD2. Germline V gene lookup returns CDR1 MNHNY and CDR2 SVGAGI (reference sequence). This CDR3 contains 13 residues. Trimming at V came to 5 bases and at J to 4 bases, leaving 4 bases not matched to a gene. CDR3 sequence (DNA): TGTGCCAGCAGTATACTAGCGGAGTACGAGCAGTACTTC. It encodes CASSILAEYEQYF.

The rearrangement uses TRBV5-1 and TRBJ2-1, with D possibly being TRBD2 (5 bases). The V gene lost 7 bases and the J gene lost 5 bases, with 22 bases spanning the gap. Looked up from germline, CDR1 is SGHRS and CDR2 is YFSETQ. The CDR3 extends over 16 amino acids. The CDR3 region is CASFQSSGYTNNEQFF. DNA for the CDR3: TGCGCCAGCTTTCAAAGCAGCGGATACACTAACAATGAGCAGTTCTTC.

The chain links TRBV11-1 to TRBJ1-1; 10 positions match TRBD1. The CDR3 covers 19 residues. V lost 3 bases to trimming and J lost 4 bases; unmatched junction nucleotides: 17. Germline V gene sequence: CDR1 SGHAT, CDR2 FQDESV (reference sequence). CDR3 region: CASSFGSGTGVYFVTEAFF. The CDR3, as DNA: TGTGCCAGCAGCTTTGGGTCCGGGACAGGGGTTTATTTTGTCACTGAAGCTTTCTTT.